These 3 T cell receptor beta chains originate from one sample sequenced in a study of T cell responses to AZD1222 COVID-19 vaccine. The table came from immunoSEQ multiplex PCR; TCRdb's copy has only in-frame clones and leaves some out. This sample carries some 100,000 clones, more than 75% of them seen once, and the ten largest clones take about 9.4%. The sequences come from peripheral blood, collected 28 days after the second AZD1222 dose. Receptor source: an adult who received the AZD1222 COVID-19 vaccine.

The chain employs TRBV5-4 and TRBJ1-4, with 10 bases lining up with TRBD1. Trimming cost V 0 bases and J 8 bases; bases outside gene matches: 7. CDR1 SGHNT and CDR2 YYREEE come from the germline V gene (reference sequence). This CDR3 is 16 amino acids long. The chain's CDR3 is CASSLAETGGREKLFF. CDR3 nucleotides: TGTGCCAGCAGCTTGGCGGAGACAGGGGGCCGGGAAAAACTGTTTTTT.

This sequence joins TRBV6-6 and TRBJ1-2; D is possibly TRBD1 (6 bases). Germline-derived CDR1 and CDR2 are MNHNY and SVGAGI (reference sequence). V was trimmed by 6 bases and J by 4 bases, leaving 21 bases between them. The CDR3 runs to 16 residues. Here the CDR3 reads CASRSYGAGQLYGYTF. The CDR3 coding sequence is TGTGCCAGCAGAAGCTATGGGGCGGGACAACTCTATGGCTACACCTTC.

The CDR3 loop is CASSPWTGGRAYEQYF. CDR3 coding DNA: TGTGCCAGCTCACCTTGGACAGGGGGACGGGCCTACGAGCAGTACTTC. The chain combines TRBV18 with TRBJ2-7, with 10 bases matching TRBD1. The CDR3 totals 16 residues. J lost 2 bases, V lost 3 bases, and 7 bases had no gene match. The germline V gene has CDR1 KGHSH and CDR2 LQKENI.